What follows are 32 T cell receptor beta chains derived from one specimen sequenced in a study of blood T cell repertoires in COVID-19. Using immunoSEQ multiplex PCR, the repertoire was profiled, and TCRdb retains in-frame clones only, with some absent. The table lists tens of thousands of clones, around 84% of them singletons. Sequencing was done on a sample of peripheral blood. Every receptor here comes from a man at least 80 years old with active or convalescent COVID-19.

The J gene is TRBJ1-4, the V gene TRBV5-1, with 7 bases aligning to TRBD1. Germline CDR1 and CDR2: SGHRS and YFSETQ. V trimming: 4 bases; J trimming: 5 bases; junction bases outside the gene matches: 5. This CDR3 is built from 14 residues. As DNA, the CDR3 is TGCGCCAGCAGCGCGACAGGGTTGAATGAAAAACTGTTTTTT. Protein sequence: CASSATGLNEKLFF.

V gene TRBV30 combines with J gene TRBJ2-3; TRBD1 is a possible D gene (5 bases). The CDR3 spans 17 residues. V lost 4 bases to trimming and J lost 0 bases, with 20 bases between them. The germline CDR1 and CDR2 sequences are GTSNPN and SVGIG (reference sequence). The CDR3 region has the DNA TGTGCCTGGATGTCCCACCCAGGGATGTGGAGCACAGATACGCAGTATTTT. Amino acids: CAWMSHPGMWSTDTQYF. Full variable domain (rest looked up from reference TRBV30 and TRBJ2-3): SQTIHQWPATLVQPVGSPLSLECTVEGTSNPNLYWYRQAAGRGLQLLFYSVGIGQISSEVPQNLSASRPQDRQFILSSKKLLLSDSGFYLCAWMSHPGMWSTDTQYFGPGTRLTVL.

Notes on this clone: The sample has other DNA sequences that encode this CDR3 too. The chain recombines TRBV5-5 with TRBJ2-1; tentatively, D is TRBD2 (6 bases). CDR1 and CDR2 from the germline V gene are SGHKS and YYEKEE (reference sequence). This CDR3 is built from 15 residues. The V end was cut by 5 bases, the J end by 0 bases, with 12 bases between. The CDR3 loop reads CASSPGLSSYNEQFF. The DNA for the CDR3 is TGTGCCAGCAGTCCGGGACTTAGCTCCTACAATGAGCAGTTCTTC.

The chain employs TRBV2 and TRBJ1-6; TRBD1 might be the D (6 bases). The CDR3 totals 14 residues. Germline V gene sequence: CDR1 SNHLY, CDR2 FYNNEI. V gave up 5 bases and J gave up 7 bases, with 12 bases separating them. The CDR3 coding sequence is TGTGCCAGCAGTACCGACAGGAAGAATTCACCCCTCCACTTT. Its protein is CASSTDRKNSPLHF.

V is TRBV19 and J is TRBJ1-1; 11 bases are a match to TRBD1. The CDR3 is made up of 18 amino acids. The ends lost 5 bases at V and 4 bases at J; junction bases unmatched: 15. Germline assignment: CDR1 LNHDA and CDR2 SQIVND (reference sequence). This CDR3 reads CASSAHRADRGRSTEAFF. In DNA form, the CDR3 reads TGTGCCAGTAGTGCCCACCGGGCGGACAGGGGGCGTTCCACTGAAGCTTTCTTT.

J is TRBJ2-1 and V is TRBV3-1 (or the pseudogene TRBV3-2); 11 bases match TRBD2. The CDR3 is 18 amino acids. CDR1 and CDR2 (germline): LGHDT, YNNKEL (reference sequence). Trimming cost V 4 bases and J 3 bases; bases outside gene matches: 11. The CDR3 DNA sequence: TGTGCCAGCAGCCGCGGGTCTAGCGGGAGGTCTAACTACAATGAGCAGTTCTTC. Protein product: CASSRGSSGRSNYNEQFF.

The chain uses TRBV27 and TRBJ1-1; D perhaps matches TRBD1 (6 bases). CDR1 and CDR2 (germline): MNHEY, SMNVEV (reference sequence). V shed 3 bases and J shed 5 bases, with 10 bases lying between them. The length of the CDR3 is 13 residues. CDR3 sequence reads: CASSLAGETEAFF. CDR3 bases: TGTGCCAGCAGTTTGGCAGGGGAGACTGAAGCTTTCTTT.

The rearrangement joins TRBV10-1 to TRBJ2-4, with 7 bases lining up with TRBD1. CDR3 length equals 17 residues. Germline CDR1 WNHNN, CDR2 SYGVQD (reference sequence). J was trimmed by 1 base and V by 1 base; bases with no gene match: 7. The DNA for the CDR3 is TGCGCCAGCAGTGAGTTTAGACAGGGTTACGCCAAAAACATTCAGTACTTC. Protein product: CASSEFRQGYAKNIQYF.

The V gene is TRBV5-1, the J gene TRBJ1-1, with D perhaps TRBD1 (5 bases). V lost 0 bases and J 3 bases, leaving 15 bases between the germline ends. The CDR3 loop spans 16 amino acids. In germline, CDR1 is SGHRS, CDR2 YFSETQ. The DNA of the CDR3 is TGCGCCAGCAGCTTGGTGTACCAGGGTAGTTACACTGAAGCTTTCTTT. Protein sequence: CASSLVYQGSYTEAFF.

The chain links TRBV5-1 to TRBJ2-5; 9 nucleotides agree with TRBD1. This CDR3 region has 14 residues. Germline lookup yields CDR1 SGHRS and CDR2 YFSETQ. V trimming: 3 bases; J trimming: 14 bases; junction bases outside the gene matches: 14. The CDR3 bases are TGCGCCAGCAGCTCTAGCGACAGGGGGGATAACCTCTACTTC. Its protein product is CASSSSDRGDNLYF.

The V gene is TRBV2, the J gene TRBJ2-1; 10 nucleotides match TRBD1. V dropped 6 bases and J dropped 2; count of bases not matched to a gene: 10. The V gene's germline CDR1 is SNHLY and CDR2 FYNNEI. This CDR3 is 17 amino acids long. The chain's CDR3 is CASRYETGGGAYNEQFF. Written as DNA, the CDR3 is TGTGCCAGCAGATACGAGACAGGGGGCGGTGCCTACAATGAGCAGTTCTTC.

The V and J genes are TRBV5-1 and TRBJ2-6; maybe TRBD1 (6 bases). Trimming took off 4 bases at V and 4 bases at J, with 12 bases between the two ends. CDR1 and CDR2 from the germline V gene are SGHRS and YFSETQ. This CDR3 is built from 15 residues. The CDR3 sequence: CASSRTARGANVLTF. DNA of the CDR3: TGCGCCAGCAGCCGGACAGCCCGGGGGGCCAACGTCCTGACTTTC.

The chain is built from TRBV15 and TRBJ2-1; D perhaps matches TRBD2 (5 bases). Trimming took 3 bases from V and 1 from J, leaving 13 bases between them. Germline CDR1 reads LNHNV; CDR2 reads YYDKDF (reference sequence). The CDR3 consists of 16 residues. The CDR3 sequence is CATSRDGVRSYNEQFF. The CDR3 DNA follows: TGTGCCACCAGCAGGGACGGGGTGAGGTCCTACAATGAGCAGTTCTTC.

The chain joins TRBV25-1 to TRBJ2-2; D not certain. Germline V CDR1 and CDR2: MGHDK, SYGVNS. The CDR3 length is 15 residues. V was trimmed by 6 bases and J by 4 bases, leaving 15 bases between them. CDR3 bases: TGTGCCAGCAGCCTTCACGCCTCACTCACCGGGGAGCTGTTTTTT. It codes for CASSLHASLTGELFF.

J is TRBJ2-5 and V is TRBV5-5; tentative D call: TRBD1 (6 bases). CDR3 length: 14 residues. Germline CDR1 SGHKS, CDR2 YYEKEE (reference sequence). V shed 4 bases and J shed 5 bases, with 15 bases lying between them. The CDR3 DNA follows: TGTGCCAGCAGCATCGGGACACTTGGCGAGACCCAGTACTTC. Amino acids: CASSIGTLGETQYF. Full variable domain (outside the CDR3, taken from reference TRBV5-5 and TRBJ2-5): DAGVTQSPTHLIKTRGQQVTLRCSPISGHKSVSWYQQVLGQGPQFIFQYYEKEERGRGNFPDRFSARQFPNYSSELNVNALLLGDSALYLCASSIGTLGETQYFGPGTRLLVL.

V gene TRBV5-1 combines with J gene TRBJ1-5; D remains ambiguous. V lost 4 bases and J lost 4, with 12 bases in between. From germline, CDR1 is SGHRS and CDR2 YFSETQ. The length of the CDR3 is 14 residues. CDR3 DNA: TGCGCCAGCAGCCCAGAGGGCTTTAATCAGCCCCAGCATTTT. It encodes CASSPEGFNQPQHF.

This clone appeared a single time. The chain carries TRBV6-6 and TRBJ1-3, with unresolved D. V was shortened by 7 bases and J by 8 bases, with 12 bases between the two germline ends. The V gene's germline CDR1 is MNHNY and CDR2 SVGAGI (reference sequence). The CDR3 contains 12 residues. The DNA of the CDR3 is TGTGCCAGCATCACTGGGCCTCACACCATATATTTT. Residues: CASITGPHTIYF.

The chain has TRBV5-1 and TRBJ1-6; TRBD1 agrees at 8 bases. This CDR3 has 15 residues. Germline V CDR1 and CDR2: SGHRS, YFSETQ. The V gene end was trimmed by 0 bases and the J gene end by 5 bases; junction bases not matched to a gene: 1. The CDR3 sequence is CASSLDRGDNSPLHF. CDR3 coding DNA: TGCGCCAGCAGCTTGGACAGGGGGGATAATTCACCCCTCCACTTT.

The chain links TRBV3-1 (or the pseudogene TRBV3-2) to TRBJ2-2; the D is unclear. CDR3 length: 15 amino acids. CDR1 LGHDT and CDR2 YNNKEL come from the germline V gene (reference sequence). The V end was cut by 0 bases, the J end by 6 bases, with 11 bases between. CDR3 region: CASSQESPFPGELFF. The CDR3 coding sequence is TGTGCCAGCAGCCAAGAGAGTCCCTTCCCCGGGGAGCTGTTTTTT.

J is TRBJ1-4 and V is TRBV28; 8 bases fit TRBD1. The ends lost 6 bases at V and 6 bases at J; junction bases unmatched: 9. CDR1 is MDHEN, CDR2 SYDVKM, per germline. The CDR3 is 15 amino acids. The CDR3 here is CASSPPGTGDEKLFF. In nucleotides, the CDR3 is TGTGCCAGCAGCCCTCCCGGGACAGGAGATGAAAAACTGTTTTTT.

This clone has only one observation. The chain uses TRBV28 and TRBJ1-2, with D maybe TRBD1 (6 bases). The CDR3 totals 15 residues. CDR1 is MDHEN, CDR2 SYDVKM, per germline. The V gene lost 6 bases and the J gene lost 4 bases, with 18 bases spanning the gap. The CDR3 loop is CASSQIQGRSYGYTF. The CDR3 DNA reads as TGTGCCAGCAGCCAGATACAGGGACGGTCCTATGGCTACACCTTC.

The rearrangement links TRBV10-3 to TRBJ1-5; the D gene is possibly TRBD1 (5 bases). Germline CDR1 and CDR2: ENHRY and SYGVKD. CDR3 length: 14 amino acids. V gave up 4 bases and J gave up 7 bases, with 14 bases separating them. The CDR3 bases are TGTGCCATCAGTGCGACGGGGGAGGGGCAGCCCCAGCATTTT. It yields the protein CAISATGEGQPQHF.

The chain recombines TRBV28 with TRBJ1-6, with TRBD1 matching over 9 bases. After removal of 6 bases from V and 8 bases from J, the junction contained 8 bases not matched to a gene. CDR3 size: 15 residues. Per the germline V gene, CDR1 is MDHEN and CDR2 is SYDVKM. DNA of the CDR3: TGTGCCAGCAGACCCCGGGACAGGGCTTATTCACCCCTCCACTTT. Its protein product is CASRPRDRAYSPLHF. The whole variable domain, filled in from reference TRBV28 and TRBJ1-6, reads DVKVTQSSRYLVKRTGEKVFLECVQDMDHENMFWYRQDPGLGLRLIYFSYDVKMKEKGDIPEGYSVSREKKERFSLILESASTNQTSMYLCASRPRDRAYSPLHFGNGTRLTVT.

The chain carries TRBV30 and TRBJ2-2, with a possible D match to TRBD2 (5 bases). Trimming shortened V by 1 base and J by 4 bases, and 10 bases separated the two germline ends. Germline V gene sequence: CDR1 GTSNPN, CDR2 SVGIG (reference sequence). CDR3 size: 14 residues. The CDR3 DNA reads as TGTGCCTGGAGTGGCGGCCGGGGCACCGGGGAGCTGTTTTTT. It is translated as CAWSGGRGTGELFF. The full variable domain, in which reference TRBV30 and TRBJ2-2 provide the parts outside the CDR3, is SQTIHQWPATLVQPVGSPLSLECTVEGTSNPNLYWYRQAAGRGLQLLFYSVGIGQISSEVPQNLSASRPQDRQFILSSKKLLLSDSGFYLCAWSGGRGTGELFFGEGSRLTVL.

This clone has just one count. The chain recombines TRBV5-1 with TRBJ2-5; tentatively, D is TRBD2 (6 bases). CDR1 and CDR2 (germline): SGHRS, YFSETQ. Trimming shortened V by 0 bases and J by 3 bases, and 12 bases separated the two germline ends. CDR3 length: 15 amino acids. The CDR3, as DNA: TGCGCCAGCAGCTTGGCGGCGGGGTTCGAAGAGACCCAGTACTTC. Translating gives CASSLAAGFEETQYF. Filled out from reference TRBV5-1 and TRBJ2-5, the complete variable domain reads KAGVTQTPRYLIKTRGQQVTLSCSPISGHRSVSWYQQTPGQGLQFLFEYFSETQRNKGNFPGRFSGRQFSNSRSEMNVSTLELGDSALYLCASSLAAGFEETQYFGPGTRLLVL.

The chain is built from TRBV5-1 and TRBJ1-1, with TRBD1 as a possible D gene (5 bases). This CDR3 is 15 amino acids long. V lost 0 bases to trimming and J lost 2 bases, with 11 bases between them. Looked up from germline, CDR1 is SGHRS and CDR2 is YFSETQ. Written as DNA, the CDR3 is TGCGCCAGCAGCTTGGACCAGGGCGGTAACACTGAAGCTTTCTTT. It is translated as CASSLDQGGNTEAFF.

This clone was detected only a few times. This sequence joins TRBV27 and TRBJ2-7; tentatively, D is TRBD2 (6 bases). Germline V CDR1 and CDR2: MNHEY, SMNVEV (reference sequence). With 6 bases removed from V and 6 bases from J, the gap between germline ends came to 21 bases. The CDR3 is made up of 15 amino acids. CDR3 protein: CASRPDRDSPSEQYV. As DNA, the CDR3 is TGTGCCAGCAGGCCAGACCGGGACTCCCCCTCCGAGCAGTACGTC.

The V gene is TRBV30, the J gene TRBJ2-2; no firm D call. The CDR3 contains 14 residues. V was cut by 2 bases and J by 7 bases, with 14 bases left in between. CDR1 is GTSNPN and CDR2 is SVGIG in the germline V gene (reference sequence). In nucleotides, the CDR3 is TGTGCCTGGAGTCCCCTGCCCCCCGGCGGGGAGCTGTTTTTT. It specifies CAWSPLPPGGELFF.

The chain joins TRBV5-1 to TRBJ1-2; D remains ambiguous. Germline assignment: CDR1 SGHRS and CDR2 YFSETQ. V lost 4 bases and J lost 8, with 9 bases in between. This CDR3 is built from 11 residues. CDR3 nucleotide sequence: TGCGCCAGCAGCCCGGGTCGCGGCTACACCTTC. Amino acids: CASSPGRGYTF.

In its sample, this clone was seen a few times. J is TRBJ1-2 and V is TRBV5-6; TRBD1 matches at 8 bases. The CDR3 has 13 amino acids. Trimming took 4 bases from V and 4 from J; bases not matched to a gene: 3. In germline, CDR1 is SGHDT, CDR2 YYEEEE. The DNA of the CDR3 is TGTGCCAGCAGCCCACAGGGGGGCTATGGCTACACCTTC. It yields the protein CASSPQGGYGYTF.

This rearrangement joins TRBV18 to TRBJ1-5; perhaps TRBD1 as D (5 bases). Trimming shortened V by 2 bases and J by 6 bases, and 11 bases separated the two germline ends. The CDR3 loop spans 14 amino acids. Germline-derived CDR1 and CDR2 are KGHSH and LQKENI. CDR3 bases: TGTGCCAGCTCACCATCCAGGGAGGGTCAGCCCCAGCATTTT. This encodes CASSPSREGQPQHF.

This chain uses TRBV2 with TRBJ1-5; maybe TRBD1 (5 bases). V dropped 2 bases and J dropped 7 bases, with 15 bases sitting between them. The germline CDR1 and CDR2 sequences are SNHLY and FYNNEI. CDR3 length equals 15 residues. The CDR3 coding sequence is TGTGCCAGCAGTGAAACGGCAGGGTCCCGGCAGCCCCAGCATTTT. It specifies CASSETAGSRQPQHF.